This entry features one T cell receptor beta chain sequence. Its antigen is still unknown. Read coverage stops 3 residues before the CDR3 terminus; the germline J gene supplies the remainder. This sample also contains other DNA sequences that code for the same CDR3. TCR beta CDR3 regions were amplified by multiplex PCR from an average of about 1,100 ng genomic DNA per sample using the immunoSEQ assay. To correct primer bias, the assay used a complete synthetic TCR repertoire to set an amplification baseline. The amplicons were sequenced on the Illumina platform. The published analysis was carried out like this. Sequences were error-corrected by clustering with frequency ratios and a modified nearest-neighbor algorithm and were then analyzed in the immunoSEQ Analyzer with IMGT gene definitions. At each rarefaction depth, TCR richness and evenness were averaged across 20 rarefaction repeats, and any sample with fewer sequences than the depth was left out. Relative abundances of V, D and J genes were compared between groups using Wilcoxon rank sum tests, with FDR correction applied. For the blinded duplicates, the intraclass correlation was 95% to 96% for TCR richness and averaged 76.4% across some 66 gene segments. TCRdb took this table from immuneACCESS and kept in-frame rearrangements with V and J called. Such tables lack part of the clones; where checked against another copy, unresolved V genes explain under half of the gap, and the rest is unexplained. V, J and clone size derive from that table, while D and trimming were established from the DNA sequence. The sample's records list 23,000 or so clones. The top ten clones comprise about 6% of the sample.

The germline V end is reduced by 2 bases and the J end by 4 bases; junction bases left unmatched: 6. The CDR3 spans 15 residues, from the cysteine through the phenylalanine. Shown are 36 bases from within the CDR3, in frame from base 1. In the germline V gene, CDR1 corresponds to SGHRS and CDR2 to YFSETQ. This record comes from a study of T cells in women clearing cervical HPV infection (dated by TCRdb to the late 2010s). In the study overall: The cases were 20 to 30 women with histologically confirmed HPV16-related CIN3 or worse, and 2 of those women had invasive cancers. The approximately 25 controls were women who cleared a single incident HPV16 infection within 12 months without developing precancer or cancer. Blood from cases was collected at the visit where the lesion was first found, while blood from controls was collected once the infection could no longer be detected. For cases, the median interval between lesion detection and blood sampling was around 140 days, with an interquartile range of roughly 80 to 200 days. Because only a few women had HLA typing data, the possibility that HLA type acted as a confounder could not be ruled out. This exploratory proof-of-principle case-control study, nested within the Guanacaste HPV Natural History Study in Costa Rica, compared TCR repertoires among women with different cervical HPV16 outcomes. Cases and controls were matched on age within five years and on year of sample collection. Median age was 34 years in cases versus just over 37 in controls, and baseline characteristics did not differ significantly. In the parent cohort, around 10,000 women aged 18 or older were enrolled in Guanacaste, Costa Rica, during about 1993 to 1995 and then followed for less than 8 years. Five blinded duplicates per group were added as quality controls, so that 60 or so samples were obtained: some 50 participants and 10 replicates.

Here is what the overall study found, with its caveats: Random forest classifiers combining richness and V gene abundances distinguished cases from controls with an estimated AUC of 0.8 to 0.9. TCR repertoire richness was significantly higher in CIN3+ cases than in controls across sequencing depths, while evenness did not differ. TRBV6-7 relative abundance was lower in cases than in controls (around 0.11% versus 0.16%; Bonferroni P = 0.0008). The cross-sectional design could not show whether the associations came before the infection or were a result of it, and neither effector/memory subsets nor HPV-specific T cells were isolated. Because T-cell numbers per sample were unknown, differences in richness could reflect varying T-cell content rather than repertoire biology.

Every participant had a single incident cervical HPV16 infection, and prevalent HPV16 infections were excluded. Cervical HPV DNA was detected with MY09/MY11 PCR, and genotyping was done with dot-blot hybridization. Roughly 16 mL of heparinized blood were centrifuged, and the buffy coat was split into aliquots, frozen at -30 degrees C, and then kept at -80 degrees C. QIAGEN kits were used to extract genomic DNA from the buffy coat specimens. The sequence came from a woman between 18 and 70 years old with a cervical HPV16 infection that either progressed to CIN3+ or cleared (not recorded which). The sequence links TRBV5-1 to TRBJ2-3; 8 central bases correspond to TRBD1. Material for sequencing was blood buffy coat. CDR3 reads: CASSFSGTGSDTQYF. The sequenced CDR3 bases are TGCGCCAGCAGCTTTTCCGGGACAGGATCAGATACG.